The sequence of this T cell receptor (beta chain) was determined in a study of blood T cell repertoires in COVID-19. With 5 bases clipped from V and 2 bases from J, the junction kept 2 bases outside the gene matches. Germline loops: CDR1 SGHAT, CDR2 FQDESV (reference sequence). The CDR3 length is 13 residues. This clone was detected only a few times. Method: immunoSEQ multiplex PCR; TCRdb's copy keeps in-frame clones and lacks some. This sample has 140,000 to 150,000 clones, with roughly nine tenths found just once. This rearrangement joins TRBV11-1 to TRBJ1-2, with TRBD1 matching 7 bases. The source is a human donor in a cohort sampled during active COVID-19. The specimen was peripheral blood. CDR3 nucleotide sequence: TGTGCCAGCAGCCGGGACAGAAACTATGGCTACACCTTC. This translates into CASSRDRNYGYTF.